The rows below give T cell receptor beta chains drawn from one sample of a study of cytomegalovirus exposure and HLA in healthy donors. The method was immunoSEQ multiplex PCR; TCRdb's version includes in-frame clones alone and lacks a portion of them. The sample contains roughly 180,000 clones, 86% of which appear only once. The specimen was PBMCs. These receptors all come from a man aged 30-40 years in good health and CMV-seropositive. Each CDR3 is given with its conserved first and last residue. Each record gives: J gene, D gene, clone size, V gene, CDR3 protein, CDR3 DNA. The D gene is left open where the match is weak. The size of a clone is reported for some rows only, either as once, few or many, or as a class for expanded clones.

j_call: TRBJ2-3
d_call: TRBD1
clone_size: NA
v_call: TRBV7-3
cdr3_aa: CASSSRPTGGATDTQYF
cdr3_nt: TGTGCCAGCAGCTCCCGGCCGACAGGGGGCGCAACAGATACGCAGTATTTT

j_call: TRBJ2-1
d_call: NA
clone_size: NA
v_call: TRBV5-4
cdr3_aa: CASSLEGTSYNEQFF
cdr3_nt: TGTGCCAGCAGCTTGGAGGGAACCTCCTACAATGAGCAGTTCTTC

j_call: TRBJ2-7
d_call: NA
clone_size: NA
v_call: TRBV7-9
cdr3_aa: CASSLQGSSYEQYF
cdr3_nt: TGTGCCAGCAGCTTACAGGGAAGCTCCTACGAGCAGTACTTC

j_call: TRBJ1-1
d_call: TRBD1
clone_size: NA
v_call: TRBV11-2
cdr3_aa: CASSQDRKRESFF
cdr3_nt: TGTGCCAGCAGCCAGGACAGGAAGCGTGAATCTTTCTTT

j_call: TRBJ2-5
d_call: TRBD1
clone_size: NA
v_call: TRBV5-4
cdr3_aa: CASSVDRVLETQYF
cdr3_nt: TGTGCCAGCAGCGTTGACAGGGTGCTGGAGACCCAGTACTTC

j_call: TRBJ2-1
d_call: NA
clone_size: NA
v_call: TRBV4-2
cdr3_aa: CASSQDSGSAYNEQFF
cdr3_nt: TGTGCCAGCAGCCAAGATTCCGGGAGCGCCTACAATGAGCAGTTCTTC

j_call: TRBJ2-1
d_call: NA
clone_size: NA
v_call: TRBV7-6
cdr3_aa: CASSLVRNEQFF
cdr3_nt: TGTGCCAGCAGCTTAGTACGTAATGAGCAGTTCTTC

j_call: TRBJ2-7
d_call: NA
clone_size: NA
v_call: TRBV2
cdr3_aa: CASCKGTHARRDEQYF
cdr3_nt: TGTGCCAGCTGTAAGGGGACGCACGCCCGGCGAGACGAGCAGTACTTC

j_call: TRBJ2-1
d_call: NA
clone_size: NA
v_call: TRBV6-6
cdr3_aa: CASRNDGSYNEQFF
cdr3_nt: TGTGCCAGCAGAAACGATGGGTCTTACAATGAGCAGTTCTTC

j_call: TRBJ2-3
d_call: NA
clone_size: NA
v_call: TRBV27
cdr3_aa: CASSLGTLTDTQYF
cdr3_nt: TGTGCCAGCAGTCTCGGGACTCTCACAGATACGCAGTATTTT

j_call: TRBJ2-5
d_call: NA
clone_size: NA
v_call: TRBV5-1
cdr3_aa: CASSFSGIQETQYF
cdr3_nt: TGCGCCAGCAGCTTTTCAGGGATCCAAGAGACCCAGTACTTC

j_call: TRBJ2-7
d_call: NA
clone_size: NA
v_call: TRBV6-5
cdr3_aa: CASSVQVSSYEQYF
cdr3_nt: TGTGCCAGCAGTGTGCAGGTCAGCTCCTACGAGCAGTACTTC

j_call: TRBJ2-1
d_call: NA
clone_size: many
v_call: TRBV28
cdr3_aa: CASTPASGYNEQFF
cdr3_nt: TGTGCCAGCACCCCAGCGTCGGGTTACAATGAGCAGTTCTTC

j_call: TRBJ2-2
d_call: NA
clone_size: NA
v_call: TRBV6-6
cdr3_aa: CASRTASDRELFF
cdr3_nt: TGTGCCAGCAGAACAGCTAGCGACCGGGAGCTGTTTTTT

j_call: TRBJ2-7
d_call: NA
clone_size: NA
v_call: TRBV7-9
cdr3_aa: CASSQELQIIF
cdr3_nt: TGTGCCAGCAGCCAAGAGCTGCAGATTATCTTC

j_call: TRBJ1-5
d_call: NA
clone_size: NA
v_call: TRBV6-5
cdr3_aa: CASSYNPYSNQPQHF
cdr3_nt: TGTGCCAGCAGTTACAATCCGTATAGCAATCAGCCCCAGCATTTT

j_call: TRBJ1-2
d_call: TRBD1
clone_size: once
v_call: TRBV5-1
cdr3_aa: CASSPDRAFYGYTF
cdr3_nt: TGCGCCAGCAGTCCGGACAGGGCATTCTATGGCTACACCTTC

j_call: TRBJ2-5
d_call: NA
clone_size: few
v_call: TRBV19
cdr3_aa: CASRGQFFQYF
cdr3_nt: TGTGCCAGTAGGGGTCAGTTCTTCCAGTACTTC

j_call: TRBJ2-5
d_call: TRBD1
clone_size: NA
v_call: TRBV15
cdr3_aa: CATSLRQGQQETQYF
cdr3_nt: TGTGCCACCAGTTTGAGACAGGGGCAGCAAGAGACCCAGTACTTC

j_call: TRBJ1-5
d_call: NA
clone_size: NA
v_call: TRBV6-6
cdr3_aa: CASRDSHSNQPQHF
cdr3_nt: TGTGCCAGCAGGGACAGCCATAGCAATCAGCCCCAGCATTTT

j_call: TRBJ2-7
d_call: NA
clone_size: NA
v_call: TRBV4-1
cdr3_aa: CASSQAFWERRSYEQYF
cdr3_nt: TGCGCCAGCAGCCAAGCGTTCTGGGAGCGACGCTCCTACGAGCAGTACTTC

j_call: TRBJ2-7
d_call: NA
clone_size: NA
v_call: TRBV5-6
cdr3_aa: CASSYVTGARGRSYEQYF
cdr3_nt: TGTGCCAGCAGCTATGTGACGGGGGCTAGGGGCCGGTCCTACGAGCAGTACTTC

j_call: TRBJ1-5
d_call: TRBD1
clone_size: NA
v_call: TRBV19
cdr3_aa: CASSIETGKNQPQHF
cdr3_nt: TGTGCCAGTAGTATAGAGACAGGGAAAAATCAGCCCCAGCATTTT

j_call: TRBJ1-2
d_call: NA
clone_size: few
v_call: TRBV5-4
cdr3_aa: CASSPDRSNYGYTF
cdr3_nt: TGTGCCAGCAGCCCGGACCGATCTAACTATGGCTACACCTTC

j_call: TRBJ1-5
d_call: TRBD1
clone_size: NA
v_call: TRBV6-5
cdr3_aa: CASSTDRGNNQPQHF
cdr3_nt: TGTGCCAGCAGCACGGACAGGGGGAACAATCAGCCCCAGCATTTT

j_call: TRBJ2-7
d_call: NA
clone_size: NA
v_call: TRBV7-6
cdr3_aa: CASSLVSGNEQYF
cdr3_nt: TGTGCCAGCAGCTTAGTTTCCGGGAACGAGCAGTACTTC

j_call: TRBJ2-1
d_call: TRBD1
clone_size: NA
v_call: TRBV7-9
cdr3_aa: CASGQGAYNEQFF
cdr3_nt: TGTGCCAGCGGCCAGGGGGCCTACAATGAGCAGTTCTTC

j_call: TRBJ2-1
d_call: NA
clone_size: NA
v_call: TRBV13
cdr3_aa: CASSLPRDDNEQFF
cdr3_nt: TGTGCCAGCAGCTTACCCAGGGACGACAATGAGCAGTTCTTC

j_call: TRBJ2-7
d_call: NA
clone_size: NA
v_call: TRBV6-5
cdr3_aa: CASSYSNQEQYF
cdr3_nt: TGTGCCAGCAGTTACTCTAATCAAGAGCAGTACTTC

j_call: TRBJ1-1
d_call: TRBD1
clone_size: NA
v_call: TRBV4-1
cdr3_aa: CASSQVTGDLTEAFF
cdr3_nt: TGCGCCAGCAGCCAAGTTACAGGGGACCTTACTGAAGCTTTCTTT

j_call: TRBJ1-3
d_call: NA
clone_size: NA
v_call: TRBV28
cdr3_aa: CASSFPGTGNTIYF
cdr3_nt: TGTGCCAGCAGTTTCCCCGGAACTGGAAACACCATATATTTT

j_call: TRBJ1-2
d_call: NA
clone_size: NA
v_call: TRBV28
cdr3_aa: CASSRPAASNYGYTF
cdr3_nt: TGTGCCAGCAGCCGCCCCGCGGCGTCCAACTATGGCTACACCTTC

j_call: TRBJ2-2
d_call: NA
clone_size: NA
v_call: TRBV4-1
cdr3_aa: CASSLGRGTGELFF
cdr3_nt: TGCGCCAGCAGCCTGGGGCGAGGCACCGGGGAGCTGTTTTTT

j_call: TRBJ2-7
d_call: NA
clone_size: NA
v_call: TRBV7-5
cdr3_aa: CARISRGGGSYEQYF
cdr3_nt: TGTGCCAGAATCTCGCGGGGCGGGGGATCCTACGAGCAGTACTTC

j_call: TRBJ2-7
d_call: TRBD2
clone_size: once
v_call: TRBV6-1
cdr3_aa: CASSEGTSGIGEQYF
cdr3_nt: TGTGCCAGCAGTGAAGGGACTAGCGGGATAGGCGAGCAGTACTTC

j_call: TRBJ1-2
d_call: NA
clone_size: few
v_call: TRBV29-1
cdr3_aa: CSVDMGDYGYTF
cdr3_nt: TGCAGCGTTGATATGGGGGACTATGGCTACACCTTC

j_call: TRBJ2-5
d_call: TRBD2
clone_size: NA
v_call: TRBV29-1
cdr3_aa: CSVLRGGRGETQYF
cdr3_nt: TGCAGCGTTCTGCGGGGCGGGAGGGGTGAGACCCAGTACTTC

j_call: TRBJ2-3
d_call: NA
clone_size: NA
v_call: TRBV4-1
cdr3_aa: CASTRLAAQTDTQYF
cdr3_nt: TGCGCCAGCACCAGGTTAGCGGCCCAGACAGATACGCAGTATTTT

j_call: TRBJ2-7
d_call: NA
clone_size: NA
v_call: TRBV19
cdr3_aa: CASSIRVPPYEQYF
cdr3_nt: TGTGCCAGTAGTATCAGGGTACCCCCCTACGAGCAGTACTTC

j_call: TRBJ2-1
d_call: NA
clone_size: NA
v_call: TRBV2
cdr3_aa: CASSEEAVFNNEQFF
cdr3_nt: TGTGCCAGCAGTGAAGAAGCGGTGTTTAACAATGAGCAGTTCTTC

j_call: TRBJ1-1
d_call: NA
clone_size: NA
v_call: TRBV7-2
cdr3_aa: CASRRTLHGSNTEAFF
cdr3_nt: TGTGCCAGCAGACGAACCCTACACGGCTCGAACACTGAAGCTTTCTTT

j_call: TRBJ2-7
d_call: NA
clone_size: NA
v_call: TRBV7-3
cdr3_aa: CASSLMPTAGTPYEQYF
cdr3_nt: TGTGCCAGCAGCTTAATGCCTACGGCAGGGACACCCTACGAGCAGTACTTC

j_call: TRBJ2-7
d_call: TRBD1
clone_size: NA
v_call: TRBV7-6
cdr3_aa: CASSRDRGNEQYF
cdr3_nt: TGTGCCAGCAGTAGGGACAGGGGAAACGAGCAGTACTTC

j_call: TRBJ1-2
d_call: NA
clone_size: NA
v_call: TRBV25-1
cdr3_aa: CASSGNGYGYTF
cdr3_nt: TGTGCCAGCAGTGGAAATGGGTATGGCTACACCTTC

j_call: TRBJ1-1
d_call: NA
clone_size: NA
v_call: TRBV28
cdr3_aa: CASSLGADPGAFF
cdr3_nt: TGTGCCAGCAGTTTAGGGGCGGATCCGGGAGCTTTCTTT

j_call: TRBJ2-6
d_call: NA
clone_size: NA
v_call: TRBV11-2
cdr3_aa: CASRPVSGANVLTF
cdr3_nt: TGTGCCAGCAGACCAGTCTCTGGGGCCAACGTCCTGACTTTC

j_call: TRBJ2-1
d_call: NA
clone_size: NA
v_call: TRBV4-1
cdr3_aa: CASSQNGQSLYNEQFF
cdr3_nt: TGCGCCAGCAGCCAAAACGGACAGAGTTTATACAATGAGCAGTTCTTC

j_call: TRBJ1-2
d_call: NA
clone_size: NA
v_call: TRBV4-1
cdr3_aa: CASRDLAGSGFGYTF
cdr3_nt: TGCGCCAGCAGAGATCTGGCAGGCTCGGGGTTTGGCTACACCTTC

j_call: TRBJ2-4
d_call: NA
clone_size: NA
v_call: TRBV7-6
cdr3_aa: CASSLAPRTDIQYF
cdr3_nt: TGTGCCAGCAGCTTAGCTCCTAGGACGGACATTCAGTACTTC

j_call: TRBJ1-1
d_call: NA
clone_size: NA
v_call: TRBV7-8
cdr3_aa: CASSLVRGGNTEAFF
cdr3_nt: TGTGCCAGCAGCTTAGTCCGCGGGGGGAACACTGAAGCTTTCTTT

j_call: TRBJ1-2
d_call: TRBD1
clone_size: once
v_call: TRBV4-3
cdr3_aa: CASSQALGQADGYTF
cdr3_nt: TGCGCCAGCAGCCAAGCCCTAGGACAGGCGGATGGCTACACCTTC

j_call: TRBJ1-2
d_call: TRBD1
clone_size: once
v_call: TRBV2
cdr3_aa: CASSGLTGTNYGYTF
cdr3_nt: TGTGCCAGCAGTGGCCTGACAGGGACTAACTATGGCTACACCTTC

j_call: TRBJ1-2
d_call: NA
clone_size: NA
v_call: TRBV7-9
cdr3_aa: CASSSRPSYYGYTF
cdr3_nt: TGTGCCAGCAGTTCCCGACCGAGCTACTATGGCTACACCTTC

j_call: TRBJ2-1
d_call: TRBD2
clone_size: NA
v_call: TRBV19
cdr3_aa: CASQIGTGRMYNEQFF
cdr3_nt: TGTGCCAGTCAAATAGGGACCGGGAGGATGTACAATGAGCAGTTCTTC

j_call: TRBJ1-3
d_call: NA
clone_size: once
v_call: TRBV19
cdr3_aa: CASSIVSGATGNTIYF
cdr3_nt: TGTGCCAGTAGTATAGTGAGCGGAGCCACTGGAAACACCATATATTTT

j_call: TRBJ2-3
d_call: NA
clone_size: NA
v_call: TRBV30
cdr3_aa: CAWSPGTAQYF
cdr3_nt: TGTGCCTGGAGTCCCGGTACAGCGCAGTATTTT